These T cell receptor beta chains were read from a single sample in a study of cytomegalovirus exposure and HLA in healthy donors. TCRdb keeps only in-frame clones here, not all; method: immunoSEQ multiplex PCR. The table lists more than 95,000 clones, under 85% of them singletons. Sequencing was performed on PBMCs. Receptor source: a man aged 18-30 years in good health and CMV-seronegative. Each CDR3 is given without its conserved first and last residue. Not every row has a clone size; where given, it reads once, few, many or a size class.

ASSVGDRDYEQY	TRBV9	.
ASRGSGSPAEQY	TRBV25-1	.
ASSLYQGENTEAF	TRBV5-1	.
AIHFPVSNVLT	TRBV2	.
ASSPQGGGSSYEQY	TRBV11-2	.
ASSQVQRTGLFYGYT	TRBV7-2	.
ARSSRLSDRDYGYT	TRBV5-3	.
ASSLAASGSADTQY	TRBV7-2	once
ASSPGQANYEQY	TRBV6-6	.
ASSPARGGADEKLF	TRBV9	.
ASTWASGRVADTQY	TRBV10-2	.
ASSLGTTVEAF	TRBV11-2	.
ASSRDRAHNEQF	TRBV7-7	.
ASSQGGLYEQY	TRBV4-1	once
ASSYYHREGGYT	TRBV6-6	.
ASSFGGSLWADTQY	TRBV19	.
ASITREGPYNEQF	TRBV5-4	.
ASSGQGAGETQY	TRBV9	.
AISGNLGTSDMY	TRBV10-3	.
ASSQESGGTEAF	TRBV4-1	.
ASSGYGYEQY	TRBV19	.
ASSLGQGANQPQH	TRBV6-1	.
SASGEAEQY	TRBV20-1	once
ASRQGNGYT	TRBV4-3	.
ASSQERVITPLH	TRBV14	once
ASSARLAGVGVEQF	TRBV6-1	once
AWSRAPGQGAKGETQY	TRBV30	.
ASSLGNTQY	TRBV14	.
ASRSTGSGNTIY	TRBV27	few
ASSLGGLGSYEQY	TRBV5-4	.
ASSQEKGAGRNTEAF	TRBV4-3	.
ASSQGLAGPNDDEQF	TRBV19	once
AWNRLQETQY	TRBV30	once
ASSFTGPNTGELF	TRBV7-2	.
ASSSQGGGIYSNQPQH	TRBV28	few
ASTSIGRAGFYNEQF	TRBV19	.